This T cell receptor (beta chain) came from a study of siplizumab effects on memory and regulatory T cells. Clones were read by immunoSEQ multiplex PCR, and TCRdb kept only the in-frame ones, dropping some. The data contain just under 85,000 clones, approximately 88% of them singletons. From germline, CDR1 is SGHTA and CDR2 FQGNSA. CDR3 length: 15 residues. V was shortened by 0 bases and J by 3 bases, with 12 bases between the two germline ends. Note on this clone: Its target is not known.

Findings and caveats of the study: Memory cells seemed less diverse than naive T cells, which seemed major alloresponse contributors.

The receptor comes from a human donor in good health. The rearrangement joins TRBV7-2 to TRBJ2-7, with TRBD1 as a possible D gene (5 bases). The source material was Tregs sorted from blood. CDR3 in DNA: TGTGCCAGCAGCTTAGCGCGTATAGGGGACTACGAGCAGTACTTC. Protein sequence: CASSLARIGDYEQYF.